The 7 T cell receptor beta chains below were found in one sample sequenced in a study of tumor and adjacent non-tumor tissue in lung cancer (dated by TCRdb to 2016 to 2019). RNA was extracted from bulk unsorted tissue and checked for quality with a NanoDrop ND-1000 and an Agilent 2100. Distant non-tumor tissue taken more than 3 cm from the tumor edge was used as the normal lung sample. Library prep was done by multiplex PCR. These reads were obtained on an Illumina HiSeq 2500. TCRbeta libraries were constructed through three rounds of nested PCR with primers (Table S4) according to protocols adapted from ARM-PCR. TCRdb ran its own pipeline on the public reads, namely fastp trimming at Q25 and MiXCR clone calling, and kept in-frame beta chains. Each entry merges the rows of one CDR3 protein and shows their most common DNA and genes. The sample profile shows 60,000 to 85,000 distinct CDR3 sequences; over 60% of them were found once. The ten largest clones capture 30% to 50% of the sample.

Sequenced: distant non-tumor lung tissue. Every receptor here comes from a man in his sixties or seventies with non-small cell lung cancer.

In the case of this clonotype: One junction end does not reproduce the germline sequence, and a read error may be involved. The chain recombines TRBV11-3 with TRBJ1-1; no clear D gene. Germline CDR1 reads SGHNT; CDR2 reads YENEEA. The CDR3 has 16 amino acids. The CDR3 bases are TGTGCCAGCAGCTTCCGGAACAGAACCCTGAAGACTGAAGATTTCTTC. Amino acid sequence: CASSFRNRTLKTEDFF.

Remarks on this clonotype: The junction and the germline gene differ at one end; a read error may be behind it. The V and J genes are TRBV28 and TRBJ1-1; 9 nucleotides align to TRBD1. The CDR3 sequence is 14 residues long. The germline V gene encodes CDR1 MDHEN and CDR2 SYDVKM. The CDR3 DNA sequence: TGTACCAGCAGAACAGGGGGCATGAACTCTGAAGCTTTCTTT. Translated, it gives CTSRTGGMNSEAFF.

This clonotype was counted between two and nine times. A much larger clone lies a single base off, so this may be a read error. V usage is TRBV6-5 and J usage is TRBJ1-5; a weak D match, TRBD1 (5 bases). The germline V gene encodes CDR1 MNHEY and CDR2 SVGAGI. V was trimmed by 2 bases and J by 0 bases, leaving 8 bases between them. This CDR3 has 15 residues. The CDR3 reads CASSYRGSSNQPQHF. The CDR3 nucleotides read TGTGCCAGCAGTTACAGGGGCAGTAGCAATCAGCCCCAGCATTTT.

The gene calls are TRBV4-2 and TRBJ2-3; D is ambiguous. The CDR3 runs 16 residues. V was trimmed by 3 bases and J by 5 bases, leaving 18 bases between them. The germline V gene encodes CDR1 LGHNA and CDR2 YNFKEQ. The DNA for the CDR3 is TGTGCCAGCAGCCACGCCAGCGATCCGCTCAGAGATACGCAGTATTTT. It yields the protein CASSHASDPLRDTQYF.

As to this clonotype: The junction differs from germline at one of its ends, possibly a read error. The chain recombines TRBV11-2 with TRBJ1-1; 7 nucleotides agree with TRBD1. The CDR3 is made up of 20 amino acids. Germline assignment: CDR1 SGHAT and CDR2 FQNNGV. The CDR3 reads CPSCLTGLGLGYLLNTEAFF. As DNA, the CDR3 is TGTCCCAGCTGCTTGACAGGGTTGGGCCTTGGGTATTTATTGAACACTGAAGCTTTCTTT.

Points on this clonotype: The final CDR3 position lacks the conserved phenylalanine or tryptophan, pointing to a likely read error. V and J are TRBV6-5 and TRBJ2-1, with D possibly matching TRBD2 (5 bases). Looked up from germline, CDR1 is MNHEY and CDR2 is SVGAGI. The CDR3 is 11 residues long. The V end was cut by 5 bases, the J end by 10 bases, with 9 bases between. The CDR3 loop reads CASSTGNEQFI. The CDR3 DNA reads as TGTGCCAGCAGTACCGGGAACGAGCAGTTCATC.

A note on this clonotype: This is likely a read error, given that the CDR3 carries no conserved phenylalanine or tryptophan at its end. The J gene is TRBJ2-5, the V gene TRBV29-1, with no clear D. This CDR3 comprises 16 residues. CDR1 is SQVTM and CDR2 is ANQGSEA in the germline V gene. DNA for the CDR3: TGCAACGCCAAGCCCTACCTCCAGAGAGGTCAAGAGACCCAGTACTTG. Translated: CNAKPYLQRGQETQYL.